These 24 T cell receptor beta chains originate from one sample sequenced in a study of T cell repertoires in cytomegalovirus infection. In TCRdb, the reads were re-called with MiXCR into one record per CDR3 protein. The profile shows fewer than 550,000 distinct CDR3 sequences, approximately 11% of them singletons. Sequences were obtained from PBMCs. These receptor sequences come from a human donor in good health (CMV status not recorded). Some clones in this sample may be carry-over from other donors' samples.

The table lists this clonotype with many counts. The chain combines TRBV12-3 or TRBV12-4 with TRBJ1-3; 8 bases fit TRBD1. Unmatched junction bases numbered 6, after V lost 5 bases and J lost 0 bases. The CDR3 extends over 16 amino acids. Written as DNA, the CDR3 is TGTGCCAGCAGTCTACAGGGGGTGACCTCTGGAAACACCATATATTTT. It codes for CASSLQGVTSGNTIYF.

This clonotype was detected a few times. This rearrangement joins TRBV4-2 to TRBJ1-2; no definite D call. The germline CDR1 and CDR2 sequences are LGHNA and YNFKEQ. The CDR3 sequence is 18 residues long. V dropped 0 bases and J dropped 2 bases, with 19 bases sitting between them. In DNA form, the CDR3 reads TGTGCCAGCAGCCAAGATGGTGTCTCAGCGGGCGCCAACTATGGCTACACCTTC. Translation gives CASSQDGVSAGANYGYTF.

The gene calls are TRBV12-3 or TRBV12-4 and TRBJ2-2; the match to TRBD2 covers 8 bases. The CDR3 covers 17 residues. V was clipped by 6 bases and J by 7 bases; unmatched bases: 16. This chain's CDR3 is CASRIGSGRARNGELFF. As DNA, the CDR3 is TGTGCCAGCAGAATTGGGTCCGGGAGGGCCCGGAACGGGGAGCTGTTTTTT.

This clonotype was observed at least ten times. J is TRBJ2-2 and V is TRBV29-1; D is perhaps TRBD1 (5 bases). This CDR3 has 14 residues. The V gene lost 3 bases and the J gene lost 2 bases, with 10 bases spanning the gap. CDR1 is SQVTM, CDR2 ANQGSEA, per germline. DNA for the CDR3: TGCAGCGTTGACCCAGGGCTAAACACCGGGGAGCTGTTTTTT. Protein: CSVDPGLNTGELFF.

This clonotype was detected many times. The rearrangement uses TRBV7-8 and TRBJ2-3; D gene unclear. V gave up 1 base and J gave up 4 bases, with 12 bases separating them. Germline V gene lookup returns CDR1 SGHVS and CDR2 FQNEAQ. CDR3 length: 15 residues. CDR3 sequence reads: CASSLVERPADTQYF. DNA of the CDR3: TGTGCCAGCAGCTTAGTGGAGCGCCCCGCAGATACGCAGTATTTT.

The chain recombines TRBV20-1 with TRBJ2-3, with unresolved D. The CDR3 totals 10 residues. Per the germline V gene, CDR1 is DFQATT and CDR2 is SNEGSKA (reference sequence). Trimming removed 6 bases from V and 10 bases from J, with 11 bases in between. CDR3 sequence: CSARLDAQYF. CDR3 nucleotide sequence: TGCAGTGCCCGTTTGGATGCGCAGTATTTT.

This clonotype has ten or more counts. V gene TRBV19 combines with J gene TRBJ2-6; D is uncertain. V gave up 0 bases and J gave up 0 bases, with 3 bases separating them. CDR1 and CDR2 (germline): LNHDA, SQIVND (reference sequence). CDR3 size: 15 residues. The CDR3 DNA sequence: TGTGCCAGTAGTATAGACGACTCTGGGGCCAACGTCCTGACTTTC. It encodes CASSIDDSGANVLTF.

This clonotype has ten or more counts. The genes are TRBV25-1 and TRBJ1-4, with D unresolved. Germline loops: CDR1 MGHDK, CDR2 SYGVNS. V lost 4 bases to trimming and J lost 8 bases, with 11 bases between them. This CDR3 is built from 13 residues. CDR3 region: CASSVNLKEKLFF. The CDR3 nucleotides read TGTGCCAGCAGTGTAAACCTTAAGGAAAAACTGTTTTTT.

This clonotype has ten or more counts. In DNA, the CDR3 is TGTGCCAGCAGCCAGACTACCGGGACAGGGTTTGGCTACACCTTC. It is translated as CASSQTTGTGFGYTF. This rearrangement joins TRBV14 to TRBJ1-2, with 9 bases that match TRBD1. The junction had 9 bases not matched to a gene; V was cut back by 3 bases and J by 7 bases. This CDR3 has 15 residues. Germline CDR1 is SGHDN and CDR2 is FVKESK.

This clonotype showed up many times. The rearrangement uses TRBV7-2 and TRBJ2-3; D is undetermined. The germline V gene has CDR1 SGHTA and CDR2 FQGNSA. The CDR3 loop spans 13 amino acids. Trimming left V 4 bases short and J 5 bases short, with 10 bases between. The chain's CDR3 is CASSSRIRDTQYF. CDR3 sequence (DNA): TGTGCCAGCAGCTCCAGAATTCGAGATACGCAGTATTTT.

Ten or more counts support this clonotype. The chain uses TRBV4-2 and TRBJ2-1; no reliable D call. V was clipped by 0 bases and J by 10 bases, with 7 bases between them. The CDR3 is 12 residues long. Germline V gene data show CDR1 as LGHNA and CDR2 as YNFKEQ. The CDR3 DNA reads TGTGCCAGCAGCCAAGATAAGCCCGAGCAGTTCTTC. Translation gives CASSQDKPEQFF.

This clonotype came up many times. The CDR3 coding sequence is TGTGCCAGCAGTCCGTGGACTAGTGGTGATGAGCAGTTCTTC. It codes for CASSPWTSGDEQFF. This chain connects TRBV28 to TRBJ2-1; TRBD2 matches at 7 bases. V was pared by 5 bases and J by 8 bases, with 9 bases of the junction left unmatched. CDR1 MDHEN and CDR2 SYDVKM come from the germline V gene. This CDR3 region has 14 residues.

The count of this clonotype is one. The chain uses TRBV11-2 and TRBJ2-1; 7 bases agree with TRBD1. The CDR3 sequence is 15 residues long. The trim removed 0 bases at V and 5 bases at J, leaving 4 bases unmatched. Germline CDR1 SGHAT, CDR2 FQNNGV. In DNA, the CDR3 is TGTGCCAGCAGCTTAGATCGGGACAGCCACAATGAGCAGTTCTTC. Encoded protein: CASSLDRDSHNEQFF.

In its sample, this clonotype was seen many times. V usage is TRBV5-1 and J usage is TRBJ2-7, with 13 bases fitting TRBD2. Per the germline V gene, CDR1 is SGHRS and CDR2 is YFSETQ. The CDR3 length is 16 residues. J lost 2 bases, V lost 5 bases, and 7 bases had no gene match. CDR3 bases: TGCGCCAGCAGTCCGGGACTAGCGGGATCTACCTACGAGCAGTACTTC. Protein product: CASSPGLAGSTYEQYF.

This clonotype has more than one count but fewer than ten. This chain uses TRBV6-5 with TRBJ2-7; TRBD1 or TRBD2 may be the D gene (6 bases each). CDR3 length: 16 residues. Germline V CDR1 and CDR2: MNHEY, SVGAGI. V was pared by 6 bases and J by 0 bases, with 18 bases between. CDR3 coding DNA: TGTGCCAGCAGCCCTTGGGGGGCCTCCATCTCCTACGAGCAGTACTTC. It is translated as CASSPWGASISYEQYF.

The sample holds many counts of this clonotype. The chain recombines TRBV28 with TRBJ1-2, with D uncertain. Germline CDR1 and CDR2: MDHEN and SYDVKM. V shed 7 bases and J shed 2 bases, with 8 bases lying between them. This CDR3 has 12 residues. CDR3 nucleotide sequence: TGTGCCAGCAACTACAACAACTATGGCTACACCTTC. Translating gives CASNYNNYGYTF.

CDR3 sequence (DNA): TGTGCCAGCAGCGTAGCGGGTGAGCCTGGAAACACCATATATTTT. This gives the protein CASSVAGEPGNTIYF. This rearrangement joins TRBV9 to TRBJ1-3; D not resolved. Germline CDR1 and CDR2: SGDLS and YYNGEE. Trimming cost V 0 bases and J 2 bases, with 9 bases left between them. The CDR3 is made up of 15 amino acids.

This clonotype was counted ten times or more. CDR3 loop: CASSIREGGTKASGANVLTF. The CDR3 coding sequence is TGTGCCAGCAGTATTCGAGAGGGGGGTACGAAGGCCTCTGGGGCCAACGTCCTGACTTTC. J is TRBJ2-6 and V is TRBV6-1; D possibly matches TRBD1 or TRBD2 (6 bases each). This CDR3 is 20 amino acids long. Germline CDR1 and CDR2: MNHNS and SASEGT. V dropped 5 bases and J dropped 0 bases, with 23 bases sitting between them.

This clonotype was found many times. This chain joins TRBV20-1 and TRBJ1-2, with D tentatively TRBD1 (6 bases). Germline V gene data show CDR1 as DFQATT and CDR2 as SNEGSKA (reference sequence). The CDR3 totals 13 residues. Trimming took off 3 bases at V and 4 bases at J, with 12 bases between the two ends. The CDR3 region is CSARGTPLYGYTF. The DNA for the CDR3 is TGCAGTGCTAGGGGGACACCGCTCTATGGCTACACCTTC.

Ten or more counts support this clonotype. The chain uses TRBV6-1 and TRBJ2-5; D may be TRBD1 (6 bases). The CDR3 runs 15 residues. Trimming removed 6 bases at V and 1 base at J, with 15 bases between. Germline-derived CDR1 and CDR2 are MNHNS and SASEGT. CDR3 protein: CASRTGTISQETQYF. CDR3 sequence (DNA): TGTGCCAGCAGAACCGGGACAATCAGCCAAGAGACCCAGTACTTC.

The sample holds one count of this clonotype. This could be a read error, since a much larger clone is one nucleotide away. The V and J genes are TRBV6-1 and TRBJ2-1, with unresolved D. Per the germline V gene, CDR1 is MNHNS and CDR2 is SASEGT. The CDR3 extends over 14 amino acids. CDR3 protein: CTSSEVRIQSEQFF. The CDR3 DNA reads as TGTACCAGCAGTGAAGTCCGGATTCAGAGTGAGCAGTTCTTC.

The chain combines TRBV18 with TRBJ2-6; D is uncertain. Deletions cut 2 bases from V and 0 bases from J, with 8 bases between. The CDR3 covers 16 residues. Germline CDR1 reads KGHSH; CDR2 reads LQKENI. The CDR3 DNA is TGTGCCAGCTCACCAGCGGCTAGCTCTGGGGCCAACGTCCTGACTTTC. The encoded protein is CASSPAASSGANVLTF.

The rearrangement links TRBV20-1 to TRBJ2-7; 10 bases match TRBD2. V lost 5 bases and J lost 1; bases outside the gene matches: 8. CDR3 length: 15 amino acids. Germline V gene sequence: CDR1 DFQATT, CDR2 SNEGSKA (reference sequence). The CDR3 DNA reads TGCAGTGCTGCCCCTAGCGGGGGCCTTTCCTACGAGCAGTACTTC. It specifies CSAAPSGGLSYEQYF.

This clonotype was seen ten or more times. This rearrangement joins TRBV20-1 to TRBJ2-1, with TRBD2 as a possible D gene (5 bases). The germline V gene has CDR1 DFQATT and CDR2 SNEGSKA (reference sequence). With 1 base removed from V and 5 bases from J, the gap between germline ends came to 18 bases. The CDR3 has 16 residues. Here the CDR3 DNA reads TGCAGTGCTAGAGCCGGCGGGCAGAAGTTAAACAATGAGCAGTTCTTC. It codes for CSARAGGQKLNNEQFF.